This T cell receptor beta chain was recovered during a study of memory CD4+ T cells and cytomegalovirus serostatus. The wider study: Healthy Belgian adult donors included fewer than 10 CMV-positive and 20 to 30 CMV-negative people.

Single viable CD3+CD4+CD8-CD45RO+ cells were sorted as the memory CD4+ T cells. CDR1 is SNHLY and CDR2 is FYNNEI in the germline V gene. The CDR3 covers 12 residues. V lost 8 bases, J lost 5 bases, and 3 bases stayed unmatched. Methods used by the authors: After removing out-of-frame reads, approximately 2.2 million distinct TCRbeta sequences remained. This table comes from immunoSEQ multiplex PCR, and its TCRdb copy is limited to in-frame clones, with some not included. The V and J calls and the clone size are those of that table, but D and trimming were determined from the DNA. The sample contains just under 95,000 clones, 80% of which appear only once.

The clonotype originates from an adult in good health and CMV-seropositive. Source material: memory CD4+ T cells from blood. The genes are TRBV2 and TRBJ1-2, with 9 nucleotides matching TRBD1. CDR3 amino acids: CASQGQGYGYTF. The CDR3 DNA follows: TGTGCCAGCCAGGGACAGGGTTATGGCTACACCTTC. Based on the CDR3 plus reference TRBV2 and TRBJ1-2, the full variable domain is EPEVTQTPSHQVTQMGQEVILRCVPISNHLYFYWYRQILGQKVEFLVSFYNNEISEKSEIFDDQFSVERPDGSNFTLKIRSTKLEDSAMYFCASQGQGYGYTFGSGTRLTVV.